The entry that follows covers one TCR beta chain sequence. Its specific antigen is unknown. No base qualities exist here, and no much larger clone lies one base off it. The trial excluded patients who had a history of autoimmune disease or who were on systemic immunosuppression. Peripheral blood for TCR sequencing was drawn from every dose cohort at baseline, at cycle 4 day 1 and at cycle 7 day 1. The samples were drawn from a first-in-human, open-label, multicenter phase I dose-escalation trial of ivuxolimab. Adults with locally advanced or metastatic melanoma, renal cell, hepatocellular, or head and neck squamous cell carcinoma were enrolled in the trial. CD4+ and CD8+ T cells were sorted separately from peripheral blood before TCR sequencing. This specimen belongs to a study of OX40 agonist ivuxolimab in advanced cancers. Describing the broader study: Ivuxolimab was a fully human IgG2 agonistic monoclonal antibody targeting the costimulatory receptor OX40 (CD134). Intravenous ivuxolimab was administered to patients every 2 weeks at six dose levels: 0.01, 0.1, 0.3, 1.5, 3 and 10 mg/kg. Of the roughly 50 dose-escalation patients, hepatocellular carcinoma was present in some 19, melanoma in around 15, renal cell carcinoma in 9 and head and neck cancer in 9. In the dose-escalation cohort, around four fifths of patients were male, and the mean age was roughly 60 years with a range of about 20 to 90. Prior anti-PD-1, anti-PD-L1 or anti-CTLA-4 therapy was permitted, and checkpoint inhibitors had been received by roughly two fifths of dose-escalation patients. Three dose-escalation patients achieved partial responses, one with hepatocellular carcinoma and two with cutaneous melanoma. Peripheral TCRbeta sequencing was intended to test whether TCR sequence diversity was altered and clonal T-cell expansion was caused by ivuxolimab. The paper covers the monotherapy dose-escalation part of the phase I ivuxolimab trial, which included N of about 50 patients.

Study-wide conclusions, independent of this receptor: The antigen specificity of the peripheral T cells that underwent clonal expansion was not determined. On average, CD8+ T cells showed more expanded clones than CD4+ T cells after ivuxolimab. Partial responders in the 0.1-3.0 mg/kg groups had among the lowest normalized peripheral clonal expansion, especially among CD8+ T cells. Clonal expansion of both CD4+ and CD8+ blood T cells was observed from baseline to week 6 at doses 0.1 to 3.0 mg/kg. Low levels of normalized T-cell clonal expansion were also seen in some patients who did not respond.

After removal of 4 bases from V and 0 bases from J, the junction retains 7 bases not matched to a gene. The CDR3 has 15 amino acids, counting the end cysteine and phenylalanine. Only the CDR3 DNA stays, 45 bases, in frame from base 1. Via the germline V gene, CDR1 is SGDLS and CDR2 YYNGEE. Genomic DNA was extracted from sorted cells for sequencing of the TCRbeta CDR3 region. The immunoSEQ Assay was used to sequence the TCRbeta CDR3 regions. TCRdb obtained this table from immuneACCESS and retained in-frame rearrangements with V and J assigned. These tables miss some clones; where compared with another copy, unresolved V genes account for less than half of the shortfall, and the remainder is unexplained. This sample lists some 95,000 clones; about 90% were detected once. The top ten constitute around 0.5% of the sample.

This sequence uses TRBV9 and TRBJ2-7, with 7 middle bases fitting TRBD2. The sequenced sample was CD4+ or CD8+ T cells sorted from blood, obtained in a trial of the OX40 agonist ivuxolimab. The clonotype comes from an adult with an advanced solid tumor such as melanoma, head and neck, liver or kidney cancer. The CDR3 is CASSPLAGFSYEQYF. The sequenced DNA: TGTGCCAGCAGCCCTTTAGCGGGTTTCTCCTACGAGCAGTACTTC.